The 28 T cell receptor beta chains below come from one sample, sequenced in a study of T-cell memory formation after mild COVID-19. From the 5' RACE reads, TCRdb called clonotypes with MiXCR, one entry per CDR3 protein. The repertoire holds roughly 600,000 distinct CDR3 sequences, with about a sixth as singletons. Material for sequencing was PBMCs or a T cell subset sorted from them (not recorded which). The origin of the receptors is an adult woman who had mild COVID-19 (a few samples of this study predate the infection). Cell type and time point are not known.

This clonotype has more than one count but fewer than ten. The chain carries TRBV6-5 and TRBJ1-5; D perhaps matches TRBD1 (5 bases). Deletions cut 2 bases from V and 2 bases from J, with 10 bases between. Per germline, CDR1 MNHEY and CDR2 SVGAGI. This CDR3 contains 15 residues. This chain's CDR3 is CASSYTMGGNQPQHF. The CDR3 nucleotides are TGTGCCAGCAGTTACACCATGGGGGGCAATCAGCCCCAGCATTTT.

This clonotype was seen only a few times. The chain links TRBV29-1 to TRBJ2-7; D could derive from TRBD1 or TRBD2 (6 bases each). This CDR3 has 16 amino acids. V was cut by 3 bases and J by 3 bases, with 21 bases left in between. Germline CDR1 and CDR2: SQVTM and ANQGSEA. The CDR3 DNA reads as TGCAGCGTTGAGGGCGGGACAAGGGAGTCCCTCTACGAGCAGTACTTC. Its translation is CSVEGGTRESLYEQYF.

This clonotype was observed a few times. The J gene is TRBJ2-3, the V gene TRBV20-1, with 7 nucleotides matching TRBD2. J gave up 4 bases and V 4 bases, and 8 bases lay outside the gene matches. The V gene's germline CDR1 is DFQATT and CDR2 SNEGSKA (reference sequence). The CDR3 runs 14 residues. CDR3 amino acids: CSATASGVSDTQYF. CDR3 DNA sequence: TGCAGTGCTACTGCTAGCGGAGTGTCAGATACGCAGTATTTT.

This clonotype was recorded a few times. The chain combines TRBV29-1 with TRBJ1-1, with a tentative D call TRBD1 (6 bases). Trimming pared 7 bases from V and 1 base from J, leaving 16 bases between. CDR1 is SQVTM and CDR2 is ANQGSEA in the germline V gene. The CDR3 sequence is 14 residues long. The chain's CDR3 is CSARPPGANTEAFF. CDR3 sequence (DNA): TGCAGCGCCCGACCCCCAGGGGCGAACACTGAAGCTTTCTTT.

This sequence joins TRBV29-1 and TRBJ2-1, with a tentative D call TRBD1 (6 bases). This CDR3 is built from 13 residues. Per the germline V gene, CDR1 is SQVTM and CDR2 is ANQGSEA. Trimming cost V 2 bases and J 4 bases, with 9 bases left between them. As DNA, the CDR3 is TGCAGCGTTGAATGGCAGGGGTACAATGAGCAGTTCTTC. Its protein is CSVEWQGYNEQFF.

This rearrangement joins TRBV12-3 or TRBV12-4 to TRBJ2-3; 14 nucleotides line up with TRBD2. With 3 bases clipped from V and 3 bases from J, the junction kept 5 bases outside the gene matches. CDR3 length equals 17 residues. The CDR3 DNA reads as TGTGCCAGCAGTTTGACTAGCGGGGGGGCAGTGACAGATACGCAGTATTTT. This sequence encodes CASSLTSGGAVTDTQYF.

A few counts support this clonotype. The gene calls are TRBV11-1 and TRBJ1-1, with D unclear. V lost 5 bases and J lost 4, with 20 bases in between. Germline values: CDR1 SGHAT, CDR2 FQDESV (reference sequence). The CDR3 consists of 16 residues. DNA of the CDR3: TGTGCCAGCAGCCCCATTGGGAGGGCCGCAGCCACTGAAGCTTTCTTT. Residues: CASSPIGRAAATEAFF.

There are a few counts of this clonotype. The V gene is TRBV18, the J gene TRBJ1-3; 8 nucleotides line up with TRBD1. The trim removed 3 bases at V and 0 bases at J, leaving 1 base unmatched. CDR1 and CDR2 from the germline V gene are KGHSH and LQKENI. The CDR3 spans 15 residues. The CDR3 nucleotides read TGTGCCAGCTCACCTACAGGGGGCTCTGGAAACACCATATATTTT. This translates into CASSPTGGSGNTIYF.

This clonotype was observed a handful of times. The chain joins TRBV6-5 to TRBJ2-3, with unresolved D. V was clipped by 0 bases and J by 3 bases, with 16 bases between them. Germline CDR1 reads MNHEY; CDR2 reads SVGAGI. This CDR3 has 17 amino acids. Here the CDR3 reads CASSYSGPPADTDTQYF. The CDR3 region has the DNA TGTGCCAGCAGTTACTCGGGTCCCCCGGCGGATACAGATACGCAGTATTTT.

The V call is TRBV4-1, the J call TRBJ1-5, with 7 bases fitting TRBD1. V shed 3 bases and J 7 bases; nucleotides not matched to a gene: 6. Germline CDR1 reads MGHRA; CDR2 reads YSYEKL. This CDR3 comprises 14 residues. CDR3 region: CASSHAGTVQPQHF. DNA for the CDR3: TGCGCCAGCAGCCACGCCGGGACAGTCCAGCCCCAGCATTTT.

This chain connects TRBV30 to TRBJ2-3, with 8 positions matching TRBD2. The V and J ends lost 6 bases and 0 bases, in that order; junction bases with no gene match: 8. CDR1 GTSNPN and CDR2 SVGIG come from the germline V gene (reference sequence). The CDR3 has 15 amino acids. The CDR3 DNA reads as TGTGCCTGTCTTGTAGCGGGGTTTAGCACAGATACGCAGTATTTT. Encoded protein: CACLVAGFSTDTQYF.

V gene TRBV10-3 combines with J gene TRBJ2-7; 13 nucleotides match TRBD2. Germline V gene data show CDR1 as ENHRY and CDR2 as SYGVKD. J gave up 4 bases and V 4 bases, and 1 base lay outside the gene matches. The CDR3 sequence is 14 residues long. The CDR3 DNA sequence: TGTGCCATCAGTGGACTAGCGGGGGGTTACGAGCAGTACTTC. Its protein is CAISGLAGGYEQYF.

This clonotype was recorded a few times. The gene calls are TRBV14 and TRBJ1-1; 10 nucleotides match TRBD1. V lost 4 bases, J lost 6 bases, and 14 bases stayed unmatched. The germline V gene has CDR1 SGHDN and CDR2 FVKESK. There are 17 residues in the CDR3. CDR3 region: CASSPKGQGTRGAEAFF. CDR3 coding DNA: TGTGCCAGCAGCCCGAAGGGACAGGGGACCAGGGGCGCTGAAGCTTTCTTT.

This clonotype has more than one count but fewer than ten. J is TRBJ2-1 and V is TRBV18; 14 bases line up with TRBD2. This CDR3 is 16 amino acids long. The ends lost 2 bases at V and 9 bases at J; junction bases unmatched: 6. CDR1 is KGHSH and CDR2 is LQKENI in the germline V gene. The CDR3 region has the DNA TGTGCCAGCTCACCAAGTGGGACTAGCGGGGGAAGTGAGCAGTTCTTC. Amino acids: CASSPSGTSGGSEQFF.

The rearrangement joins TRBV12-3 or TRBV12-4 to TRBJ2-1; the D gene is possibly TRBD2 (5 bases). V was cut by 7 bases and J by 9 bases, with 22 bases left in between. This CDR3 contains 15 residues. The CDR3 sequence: CASTLVPEERGEQFF. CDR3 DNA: TGTGCCAGCACTCTTGTACCGGAGGAGAGAGGTGAGCAGTTCTTC.

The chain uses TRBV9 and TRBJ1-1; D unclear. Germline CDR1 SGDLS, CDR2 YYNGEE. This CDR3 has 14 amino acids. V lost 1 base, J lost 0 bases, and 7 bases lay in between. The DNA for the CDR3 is TGTGCCAGCAGCGTAACTGAAATGAACACTGAAGCTTTCTTT. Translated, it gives CASSVTEMNTEAFF.

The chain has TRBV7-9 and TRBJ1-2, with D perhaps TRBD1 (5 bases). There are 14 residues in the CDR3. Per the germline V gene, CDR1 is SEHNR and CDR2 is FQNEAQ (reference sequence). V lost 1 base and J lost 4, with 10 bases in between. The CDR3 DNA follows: TGTGCCAGCAGCTTAGTGAACGGGGGCTATGGCTACACCTTC. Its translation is CASSLVNGGYGYTF.

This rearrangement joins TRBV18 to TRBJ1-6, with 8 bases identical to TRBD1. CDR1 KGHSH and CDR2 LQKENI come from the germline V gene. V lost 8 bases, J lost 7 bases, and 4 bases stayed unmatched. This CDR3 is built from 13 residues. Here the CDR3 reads CASRGQENSPLHF. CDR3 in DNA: TGTGCCAGCCGGGGACAGGAGAATTCACCCCTCCACTTT.

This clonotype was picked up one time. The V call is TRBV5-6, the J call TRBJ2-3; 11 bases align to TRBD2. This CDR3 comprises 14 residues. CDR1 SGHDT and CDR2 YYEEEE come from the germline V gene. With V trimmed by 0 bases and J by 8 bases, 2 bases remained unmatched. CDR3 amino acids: CASSLASGRRTQYF. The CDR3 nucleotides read TGTGCCAGCAGCTTGGCTAGCGGGAGGCGTACGCAGTATTTT.

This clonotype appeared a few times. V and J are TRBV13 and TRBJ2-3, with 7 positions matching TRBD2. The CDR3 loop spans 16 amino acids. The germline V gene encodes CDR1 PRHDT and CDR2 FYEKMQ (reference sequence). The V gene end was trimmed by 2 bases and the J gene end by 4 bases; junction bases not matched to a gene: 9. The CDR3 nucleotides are TGTGCCAGCAGCTTAAATTATCCGGGAGGCGCAGATACGCAGTATTTT. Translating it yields CASSLNYPGGADTQYF.

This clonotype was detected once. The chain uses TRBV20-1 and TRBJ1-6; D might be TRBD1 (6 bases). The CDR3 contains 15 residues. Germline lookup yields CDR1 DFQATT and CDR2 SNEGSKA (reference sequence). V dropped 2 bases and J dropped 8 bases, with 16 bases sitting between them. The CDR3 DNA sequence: TGCAGTGCTAGATCTGGTGGACAGTCACATTCACCCCTCCACTTT. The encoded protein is CSARSGGQSHSPLHF.

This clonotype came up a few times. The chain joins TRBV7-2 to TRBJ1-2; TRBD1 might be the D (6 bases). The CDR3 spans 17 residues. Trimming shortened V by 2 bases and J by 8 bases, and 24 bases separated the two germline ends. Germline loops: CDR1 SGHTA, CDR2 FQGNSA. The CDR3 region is CASSLRPSGGRLGGYTF. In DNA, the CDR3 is TGTGCCAGCAGCTTACGGCCGAGCGGGGGGCGCTTGGGGGGCTACACCTTC.

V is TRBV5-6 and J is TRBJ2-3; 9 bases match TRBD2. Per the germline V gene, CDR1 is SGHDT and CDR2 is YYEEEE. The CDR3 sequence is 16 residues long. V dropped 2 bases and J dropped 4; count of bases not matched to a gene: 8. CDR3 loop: CASSFVAGGRADTQYF. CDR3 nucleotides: TGTGCCAGCAGCTTCGTTGCGGGAGGGCGCGCAGATACGCAGTATTTT.

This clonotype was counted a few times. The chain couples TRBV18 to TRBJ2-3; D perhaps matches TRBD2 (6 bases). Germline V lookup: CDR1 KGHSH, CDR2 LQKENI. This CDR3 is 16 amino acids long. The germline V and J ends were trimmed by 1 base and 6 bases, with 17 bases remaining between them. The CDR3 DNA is TGTGCCAGCTCACCACGACCGAGCGGGCAGAGGGATACGCAGTATTTT. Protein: CASSPRPSGQRDTQYF.

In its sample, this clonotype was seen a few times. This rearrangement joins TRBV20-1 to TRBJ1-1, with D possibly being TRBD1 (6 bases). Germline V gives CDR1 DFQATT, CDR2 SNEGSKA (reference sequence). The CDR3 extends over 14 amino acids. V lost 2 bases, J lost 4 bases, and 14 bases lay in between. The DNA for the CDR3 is TGCAGTGCTAGATTAGGGGGGCCGAGCACTGAAGCTTTCTTT. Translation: CSARLGGPSTEAFF.

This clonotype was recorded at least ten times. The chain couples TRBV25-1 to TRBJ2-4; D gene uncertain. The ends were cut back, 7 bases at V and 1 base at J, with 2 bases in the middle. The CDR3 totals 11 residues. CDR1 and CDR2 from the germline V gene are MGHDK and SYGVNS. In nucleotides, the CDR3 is TGTGCCAGCACCGCCAAAAACATTCAGTACTTC. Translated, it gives CASTAKNIQYF.

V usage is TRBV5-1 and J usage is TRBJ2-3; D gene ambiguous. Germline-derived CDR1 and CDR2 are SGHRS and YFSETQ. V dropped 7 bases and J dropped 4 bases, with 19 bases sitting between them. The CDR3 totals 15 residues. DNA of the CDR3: TGCGCCAGCCACCTTCCGGACGGGCGACCAGATACGCAGTATTTT. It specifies CASHLPDGRPDTQYF.

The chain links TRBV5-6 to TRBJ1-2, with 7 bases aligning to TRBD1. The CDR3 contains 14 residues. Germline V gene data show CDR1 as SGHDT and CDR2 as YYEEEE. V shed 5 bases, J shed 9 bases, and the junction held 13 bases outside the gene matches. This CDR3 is CASRDWDSRVRYTF. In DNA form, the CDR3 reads TGTGCCAGCAGGGACTGGGACAGCCGAGTCCGCTACACCTTC.